This is a list of T cell receptor beta chains from one sample in a study of control samples from healthy donors and cancer patients. Libraries were prepared by immunoSEQ multiplex PCR; TCRdb keeps only in-frame clonotypes and omits some of them. The sample comprises about 410,000 clones, 75% to 95% of which are singletons, and around 6.4% rests with the top ten. Sequencing was performed on PBMCs. The receptors stem from a man between 35 and 55 years old with head and neck cancer. The CDR3 runs from the conserved cysteine through the conserved F or W. The order of the fields is CDR3 protein, V gene, CDR3 length.

cdr3_aa: CASSPTGQPSTDTQYF; v_call: TRBV18; cdr3_length: 16
cdr3_aa: CAWSPRRTGELFF; v_call: TRBV30; cdr3_length: 13
cdr3_aa: CASSLEHYGYTF; v_call: TRBV7-9; cdr3_length: 12
cdr3_aa: CASSLRTSEYEQYF; v_call: TRBV7-2; cdr3_length: 14
cdr3_aa: CASSFSGTGSRNIQYF; v_call: TRBV5-6; cdr3_length: 16
cdr3_aa: CASSQGRASYEQYF; v_call: TRBV18; cdr3_length: 14
cdr3_aa: CASSLGAGARETQYF; v_call: TRBV19; cdr3_length: 15
cdr3_aa: CATSRAGGLYNEQFF; v_call: TRBV15; cdr3_length: 15
cdr3_aa: CASSVATGGGPQETQYF; v_call: TRBV9; cdr3_length: 17
cdr3_aa: CASSQGNPWDTEAFF; v_call: TRBV14; cdr3_length: 15
cdr3_aa: CASSLDSASGGAQETQYF; v_call: TRBV5-1; cdr3_length: 18
cdr3_aa: CAAGGAGVEKGVTDTQYF; v_call: TRBV24-1; cdr3_length: 18
cdr3_aa: CASSDQGQGPRRAFF; v_call: TRBV6-5; cdr3_length: 15
cdr3_aa: CASSPAGDRHGDGYTF; v_call: TRBV7-6; cdr3_length: 16
cdr3_aa: CASSVGASGGYNEQFF; v_call: TRBV9; cdr3_length: 16
cdr3_aa: CASSPVFSTDTQYF; v_call: TRBV11-2; cdr3_length: 14
cdr3_aa: CATADSDMNTEAFF; v_call: TRBV10-3; cdr3_length: 14